This TCR beta chain was found in a study of T cell changes during pregnancy in multiple sclerosis. The CDR3 is made up of 11 amino acids. CDR1 is GTSNPN and CDR2 is SVGIG in the germline V gene (reference sequence). V lost 1 base and J lost 10, with 10 bases in between. The data were produced by immunoSEQ multiplex PCR, yet TCRdb's version contains in-frame clones alone and is incomplete. Here the sample spans around 45,000 clones, 75% to 95% being singletons. The sample in question was CD4+ T cells from peripheral blood mononuclear cells, obtained before pregnancy. This TCR came from a female donor with multiple sclerosis, enrolled in a pregnancy study. This rearrangement joins TRBV30 to TRBJ2-5; D perhaps matches TRBD2 (5 bases). The CDR3 loop reads CAWSGQRDQYF. In DNA, the CDR3 is TGTGCCTGGAGTGGACAACGGGACCAGTACTTC.